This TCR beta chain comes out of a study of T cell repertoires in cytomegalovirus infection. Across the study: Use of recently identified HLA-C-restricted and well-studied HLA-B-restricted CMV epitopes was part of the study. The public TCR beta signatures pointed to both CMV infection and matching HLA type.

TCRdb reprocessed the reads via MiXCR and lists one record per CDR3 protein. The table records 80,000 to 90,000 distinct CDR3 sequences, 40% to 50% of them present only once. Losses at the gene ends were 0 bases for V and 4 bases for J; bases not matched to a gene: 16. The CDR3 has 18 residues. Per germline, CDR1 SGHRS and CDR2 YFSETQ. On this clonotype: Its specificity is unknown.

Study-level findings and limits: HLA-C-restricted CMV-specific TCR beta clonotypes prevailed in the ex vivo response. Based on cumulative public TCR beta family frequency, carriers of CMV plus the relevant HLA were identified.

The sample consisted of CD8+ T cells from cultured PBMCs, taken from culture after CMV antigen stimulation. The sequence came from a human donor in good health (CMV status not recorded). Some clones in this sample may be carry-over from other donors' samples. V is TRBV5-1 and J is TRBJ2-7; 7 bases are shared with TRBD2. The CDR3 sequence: CASSLVSVLGLTAYEQYF. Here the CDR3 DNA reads TGCGCCAGCAGCTTGGTTTCGGTATTGGGACTAACGGCATACGAGCAGTACTTC. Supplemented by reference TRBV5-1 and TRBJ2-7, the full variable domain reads KAGVTQTPRYLIKTRGQQVTLSCSPISGHRSVSWYQQTPGQGLQFLFEYFSETQRNKGNFPGRFSGRQFSNSRSEMNVSTLELGDSALYLCASSLVSVLGLTAYEQYFGPGTRLTVT.